A single TCR beta chain is shown here with its context. What it binds is not known. The source of the sample is a study of T cell responses to AZD1222 COVID-19 vaccine. Broader study findings: Nearly half of spike-specific TCRs reportedly target variant regions that are unmutated in the B.1.351 and B.1.1.7 variants.

Profiling relied on immunoSEQ multiplex PCR, and the TCRdb table lists in-frame clones only, not all of them. The table has 100,000 to 120,000 clones, 80% to 95% seen once. CDR3 length: 14 residues. The V gene's germline CDR1 is SGDLS and CDR2 YYNGEE. Trimming at V came to 4 bases and at J to 8 bases, leaving 10 bases not matched to a gene. The source material was peripheral blood, sampled 28 days after the second AZD1222 dose. This receptor was obtained from an adult who received the AZD1222 COVID-19 vaccine. The chain couples TRBV9 to TRBJ1-2, with 8 bases that match TRBD1. CDR3 nucleotide sequence: TGTGCCAGCAGCACGGGGACAGGCTCCAACGGCTACACCTTC. Encoded protein: CASSTGTGSNGYTF.